The TCR beta chain described here comes from a study of shared clonotypes between healthy human individuals (dated by TCRdb to the early 2020s). Regarding the research as a whole: A few men and two women, aged 18 to 49 years, made up the cohort. Different laboratories and diverse techniques were used to prepare libraries and sequence TCR repertoires, to increase sequencing depth and limit assay-specific biases. To estimate repertoire size and how much clonotype sharing occurs between individuals, the study deeply sequenced the blood TCR repertoires of about 5 healthy adults. Each donor's leukapheresis produced roughly between roughly 0.85 and 9 billion PBMCs. Per donor, three plates each were used for CD4 naive and CD4 memory, two for CD8 naive, and one for CD8 memory. Overall study results and their limits: Only blood was sampled, and tissue TCR repertoires likely differ from those in blood. Larger estimated clonotype richness was generally found for naive subsets than for memory subsets. Incomplete sequencing was indicated by rarefaction of sorted-subset datasets, despite the large sequencing depth. Because the study included a small number of donors, the genetic and exposure-history diversity represented was limited. Across four donors, around 5% of naive CD4, 3% to 3.5% of naive CD8, roughly 2.2% of memory CD4, and 0.4% of memory CD8 clonotypes were shared. Compared with non-shared clonotypes, the clonotypes found in all four sorted-subset donors had higher generation probabilities. Based on pairwise subsampling, the degree of clonotype sharing among donors was expected to be affected by sequencing depth.

CD8 naive samples were obtained by positive selection for CCR7 among CD45RO-negative cells, yielding a CD45RA+CCR7+ population from which TemRA cells were excluded. Healthy HIV-negative adults with no recently reported acute infections or vaccinations were included as donors. Every donor was a Caucasian adult residing in Nashville, Tennessee, USA. Blood was obtained by leukapheresis, after which PBMCs were separated by Ficoll-Histopaque density gradient centrifugation and cryopreserved in liquid nitrogen vapor phase. Purity and quantity of every magnetically sorted T cell population were checked by analytical flow cytometry. Genomic DNA was isolated from every sorted fraction and measured by UV absorbance on a Nanodrop 2000c. Using the deep immunoSEQ assay, TCR CDR3 regions were amplified from genomic DNA by multiplex PCR. Extracted genomic DNA from each cell subset was spread evenly across all wells of several immunoSEQ 96-well plates, with each plate serving as a replicate. For sorted subsets, each replicate PCR was loaded with 200 to 250 ng genomic DNA, equivalent to 30,000 to 35,000 T cell genomes. The purified libraries were quantified using a Qubit 3.0 fluorometer, sized with a Bioanalyzer 2100, and then quantified again using the KAPA Library Quantification kit. Every immunoSEQ 96-well plate was sequenced on a dedicated single-read 150-cycle Illumina NextSeq 550 flow cell. The authors' pipeline ran thus. Because only junctional sequences without quality scores were contained in the immunoSEQ output, filtering matching that applied to full-length reads could not be performed. To assign V/J genes and CDR3, sequences were annotated against IMGT germline references using PyIR, a Python wrapper for IgBLAST v1.9. Reads were removed for weak V/J assignments (E-value above 1e-6), missing CDR3, stop codons, out-of-frame junctions, or ambiguous translated residues. V3J clonotypes were defined as sequences sharing the same inferred V gene, J gene, and CDR3 amino acid sequence. Percentage overlap between repertoires was computed as shared unique clonotypes divided by the size of the smaller repertoire. RTK rarefaction, the Chao1 estimator, and Recon v2.1 estimates of unobserved clonotypes were used to assess repertoire richness. OLGA was used to compute generation probabilities for all TCRbeta clonotypes that the gDNA method yielded from several donors. TCRdb's version of the immuneACCESS table is confined to in-frame rearrangements and falls short of the full clone set. An unresolved V gene accounts for under half of the shortfall where checked; the remainder is of unknown origin. The DNA gave D and trimming, while V, J and clone size come from that table. The sample records about 2,200,000 clones, about 93% of which are singletons. The ten largest clones take up 1.5% to 2% of the sample.

A single count supports this clone. Its antigen has not been determined. No per-base quality is available; no much larger clone lies one base away. Taken from the germline V gene, the CDR1 and CDR2 loops are LGHNA and YSLEER. Spanning cysteine to phenylalanine, the CDR3 consists of 18 amino acids. Only the CDR3 part of the read is kept: 54 bases, read in frame from the first base. V is trimmed back by 0 bases and J by 3 bases, and the junction contains 9 bases that no gene match accounts for. This TCR was recovered from a man between 18 and 35 years old in good health. Some clones in this sample may be carry-over from other donors' samples. The rearranged chain carries TRBV4-3 and TRBJ2-1; the central 9 bases match TRBD2. Sequenced sample: naive CD8+ T cells from PBMCs. The label giving this sample's cell subset or site can be read as: CD45RA+CCR7+. The CDR3 region: CASSQDGVAGVVYNEQFF. The bases are TGCGCCAGCAGCCAAGATGGGGTAGCGGGAGTGGTCTACAATGAGCAGTTCTTC.